These 22 T cell receptor beta chains share one sample of origin, sequenced in a study of cytomegalovirus exposure and HLA in healthy donors. PCR was performed using 60 Vbeta and 13 Jbeta primers. The table came from immunoSEQ multiplex PCR; TCRdb's copy has only in-frame clones and leaves some out. The table shows under 200,000 clones, with 60% to 85% occurring only once. The sequencing sample was made of PBMCs. Source of these receptors: a female donor in good health and CMV-seronegative.

V and J are TRBV7-9 and TRBJ1-5; possible D gene TRBD1, 6 bases. The CDR3 totals 15 residues. The ends were cut back, 1 base at V and 0 bases at J, with 7 bases in the middle. CDR1 and CDR2 (germline): SEHNR, FQNEAQ (reference sequence). The CDR3 is CASSLGDNSNQPQHF. The CDR3 coding sequence is TGTGCCAGCAGCTTAGGGGACAATAGCAATCAGCCCCAGCATTTT. The variable domain in full, with the rest retrieved from reference TRBV7-9 and TRBJ1-5, is DTGVSQNPRHKITKRGQNVTFRCDPISEHNRLYWYRQTLGQGPEFLTYFQNEAQLEKSRLLSDRFSAERPKGSFSTLEIQRTEQGDSAMYLCASSLGDNSNQPQHFGDGTRLSIL.

The chain is built from TRBV9 and TRBJ1-5; no reliable D call. Germline V CDR1 and CDR2: SGDLS, YYNGEE. This CDR3 has 14 residues. The V end was cut by 2 bases, the J end by 0 bases, with 6 bases between. CDR3 loop: CASSVGSSNQPQHF. The CDR3 DNA reads TGTGCCAGCAGCGTGGGCAGTAGCAATCAGCCCCAGCATTTT.

V is TRBV7-3 and J is TRBJ2-3; 8 bases map to TRBD2. The ends lost 2 bases at V and 7 bases at J; junction bases unmatched: 5. The CDR3 contains 14 residues. Germline V CDR1 and CDR2: SGHTA, FQGTGA. Here the CDR3 DNA reads TGTGCCAGCAGCTTAGCGGGAGGTAGAAATACGCAGTATTTT. Amino acid sequence: CASSLAGGRNTQYF.

This chain links TRBV19 with TRBJ1-4, with TRBD1 identical over 7 bases. The length of the CDR3 is 15 residues. With V trimmed by 4 bases and J by 0 bases, 2 bases remained unmatched. Germline-derived CDR1 and CDR2 are LNHDA and SQIVND (reference sequence). As DNA, the CDR3 is TGTGCCAGTAGTAAGGGGGCTACAACTAATGAAAAACTGTTTTTT. Its translation is CASSKGATTNEKLFF.

This chain joins TRBV7-9 and TRBJ2-3; 8 nucleotides align to TRBD1. CDR1 and CDR2 from the germline V gene are SEHNR and FQNEAQ (reference sequence). Trimming removed 6 bases from V and 1 base from J; junction bases left unmatched: 3. The CDR3 has 14 amino acids. This CDR3 reads CASRATGGTDTQYF. DNA of the CDR3: TGTGCCAGCAGGGCGACAGGGGGCACAGATACGCAGTATTTT.

CDR3 nucleotides: TGTGCCAGCTCACCCTCAGGGGTCTACAATGAGCAGTTCTTC. Translation: CASSPSGVYNEQFF. The rearrangement uses TRBV18 and TRBJ2-1; D is perhaps TRBD1 (6 bases). CDR1 and CDR2 (germline): KGHSH, LQKENI. The V gene lost 3 bases and the J gene lost 3 bases, with 9 bases spanning the gap. The CDR3 extends over 14 amino acids.

In its sample, this clone was seen a few times. The chain uses TRBV4-3 and TRBJ2-1; the match to TRBD1 covers 10 bases. V was clipped by 4 bases and J by 2 bases; unmatched bases: 2. The germline gives CDR1 LGHNA, CDR2 YSLEER. CDR3 length equals 15 residues. The CDR3, as DNA: TGCGCCAGCAGCCGAGGACAGGGGGCCTACAATGAGCAGTTCTTC. This sequence encodes CASSRGQGAYNEQFF.

This rearrangement joins TRBV6-1 to TRBJ2-7; 11 bases are shared with TRBD2. Trimming at V came to 3 bases and at J to 0 bases, leaving 1 base not matched to a gene. The length of the CDR3 is 15 residues. The V gene's germline CDR1 is MNHNS and CDR2 SASEGT. This chain's CDR3 is CASSEGLAVSYEQYF. As DNA, the CDR3 is TGTGCCAGCAGTGAGGGACTAGCGGTCTCCTACGAGCAGTACTTC.

The chain links TRBV5-5 to TRBJ2-2; TRBD1 is a possible D gene (5 bases). The CDR3 runs 15 residues. Germline CDR1 is SGHKS and CDR2 is YYEKEE (reference sequence). Deletions cut 4 bases from V and 2 bases from J, with 12 bases between. CDR3 region: CASSPRQTNTGELFF. The DNA for the CDR3 is TGTGCCAGCAGCCCCAGACAGACTAACACCGGGGAGCTGTTTTTT.

The V call is TRBV7-9, the J call TRBJ1-1; 7 nucleotides align to TRBD1. The CDR3 contains 16 residues. Germline values: CDR1 SEHNR, CDR2 FQNEAQ (reference sequence). Trimming took 5 bases from V and 4 from J; bases not matched to a gene: 13. Written as DNA, the CDR3 is TGTGCCAGCAGCAAACGTTCCGGGACAGAGCCCACTGAAGCTTTCTTT. Translated: CASSKRSGTEPTEAFF. Supplemented by reference TRBV7-9 and TRBJ1-1, the full variable domain reads DTGVSQNPRHKITKRGQNVTFRCDPISEHNRLYWYRQTLGQGPEFLTYFQNEAQLEKSRLLSDRFSAERPKGSFSTLEIQRTEQGDSAMYLCASSKRSGTEPTEAFFGQGTRLTVV.

The V and J genes are TRBV5-1 and TRBJ1-1; 9 nucleotides match TRBD1. Germline CDR1 SGHRS, CDR2 YFSETQ. This CDR3 has 15 residues. The V and J ends lost 0 bases and 5 bases, in that order; junction bases with no gene match: 5. DNA for the CDR3: TGCGCCAGCAGCTTGGAGAAGACAGGGGGGACTGAAGCTTTCTTT. It codes for CASSLEKTGGTEAFF. The entire variable domain, with the rest obtained from reference TRBV5-1 and TRBJ1-1, is as follows: KAGVTQTPRYLIKTRGQQVTLSCSPISGHRSVSWYQQTPGQGLQFLFEYFSETQRNKGNFPGRFSGRQFSNSRSEMNVSTLELGDSALYLCASSLEKTGGTEAFFGQGTRLTVV.

This chain connects TRBV6-5 to TRBJ1-4, with TRBD1 matching over 7 bases. Looked up from germline, CDR1 is MNHEY and CDR2 is SVGAGI. The CDR3 is made up of 15 amino acids. V lost 4 bases, J lost 5 bases, and 7 bases stayed unmatched. CDR3 sequence: CASSFPGQLNEKLFF. The CDR3 DNA reads as TGTGCCAGCAGTTTCCCGGGACAGCTAAATGAAAAACTGTTTTTT.

This rearrangement joins TRBV6-5 to TRBJ2-3; D gene uncertain. The V end was cut by 4 bases, the J end by 0 bases, with 8 bases between. The CDR3 sequence is 14 residues long. The V gene's germline CDR1 is MNHEY and CDR2 SVGAGI. The CDR3: CASSFRQSTDTQYF. The CDR3 DNA sequence: TGTGCCAGCAGTTTTCGCCAGAGCACAGATACGCAGTATTTT.

CDR3 DNA sequence: TGTGCCAGCAGCTTTCCAAATTCACCCCTCCACTTT. It encodes CASSFPNSPLHF. The V and J genes are TRBV11-2 and TRBJ1-6; D uncertain. The germline V gene encodes CDR1 SGHAT and CDR2 FQNNGV. CDR3 length equals 12 residues. V lost 3 bases, J lost 7 bases, and 4 bases lay in between. Full variable domain (rest looked up from reference TRBV11-2 and TRBJ1-6): EAGVAQSPRYKIIEKRQSVAFWCNPISGHATLYWYQQILGQGPKLLIQFQNNGVVDDSQLPKDRFSAERLKGVDSTLKIQPAKLEDSAVYLCASSFPNSPLHFGNGTRLTVT.

This sequence joins TRBV21-1 and TRBJ2-3; the tabulated D call, TRBD2, remains unverified against the DNA. TRBV21-1 constitutes a pseudogene. This CDR3 has 17 residues. This chain's CDR3 is CASSKLGQAGGTDTQYF. CDR3 coding DNA: TGTGCCAGCAGCAAATTAGGTCAAGCGGGTGGCACAGATACGCAGTATTTT.

The chain uses TRBV15 and TRBJ1-2; 11 nucleotides align to TRBD1. The CDR3 sequence is 18 residues long. The V and J ends lost 1 base and 7 bases, in that order; junction bases with no gene match: 14. Looked up from germline, CDR1 is LNHNV and CDR2 is YYDKDF (reference sequence). CDR3 residues: CATSRALSGTGGFSGYTF. The CDR3 DNA sequence: TGTGCCACCAGCAGAGCTCTATCCGGGACAGGGGGATTTTCTGGCTACACCTTC.

The chain couples TRBV18 to TRBJ1-2; 8 bases fit TRBD1. After removal of 3 bases from V and 5 bases from J, the junction contained 8 bases not matched to a gene. The germline V gene encodes CDR1 KGHSH and CDR2 LQKENI. There are 15 residues in the CDR3. The DNA for the CDR3 is TGTGCCAGCTCACCCCCGGGACAGGAGGGTTATGGCTACACCTTC. It specifies CASSPPGQEGYGYTF.

The V gene is TRBV7-7, the J gene TRBJ2-3, with 9 bases identical to TRBD1. Germline values: CDR1 SSHAT, CDR2 FNYEAQ (reference sequence). The CDR3 is 16 amino acids. Germline trimming cut 5 bases from V and 2 bases from J; bases unmatched to any gene: 8. The CDR3 DNA sequence: TGTGCCAGCAGCCCCTCGGGACAGGGTTCCACAGATACGCAGTATTTT. Its translation: CASSPSGQGSTDTQYF.

The gene calls are TRBV19 and TRBJ2-1, with 7 nucleotides matching TRBD1. The CDR3 consists of 17 residues. Per the germline V gene, CDR1 is LNHDA and CDR2 is SQIVND (reference sequence). Germline trimming cut 3 bases from V and 2 bases from J; bases unmatched to any gene: 10. The CDR3 is CASSMVNYGQAYNEQFF. The CDR3 DNA follows: TGTGCCAGTAGTATGGTGAATTATGGACAGGCCTACAATGAGCAGTTCTTC.

The chain carries TRBV11-1 and TRBJ1-2, with 9 bases that match TRBD1. Per the germline V gene, CDR1 is SGHAT and CDR2 is FQDESV (reference sequence). The CDR3 contains 15 residues. V was pared by 5 bases and J by 2 bases, with 6 bases of the junction left unmatched. CDR3 sequence: CASSDSGQGNYGYTF. CDR3 DNA: TGTGCCAGCAGCGACTCGGGACAGGGAAACTATGGCTACACCTTC.

This clone has more than one count but fewer than ten. V is TRBV28 and J is TRBJ2-6, with no clear D. Germline lookup yields CDR1 MDHEN and CDR2 SYDVKM. V lost 6 bases and J 0 bases, leaving 9 bases between the germline ends. This CDR3 is built from 15 residues. CDR3 residues: CASRQHSSGANVLTF. The CDR3 coding sequence is TGTGCCAGCAGACAACACAGCTCTGGGGCCAACGTCCTGACTTTC.

This clone appeared a few times. The CDR3 here is CASSLGQDYGYTF. The CDR3 DNA is TGTGCCAGCAGTTTGGGACAGGATTATGGCTACACCTTC. The chain is built from TRBV2 and TRBJ1-2; 8 bases line up with TRBD1. The CDR3 runs 13 residues. V was clipped by 5 bases and J by 5 bases; unmatched bases: 4. Germline CDR1 and CDR2: SNHLY and FYNNEI.